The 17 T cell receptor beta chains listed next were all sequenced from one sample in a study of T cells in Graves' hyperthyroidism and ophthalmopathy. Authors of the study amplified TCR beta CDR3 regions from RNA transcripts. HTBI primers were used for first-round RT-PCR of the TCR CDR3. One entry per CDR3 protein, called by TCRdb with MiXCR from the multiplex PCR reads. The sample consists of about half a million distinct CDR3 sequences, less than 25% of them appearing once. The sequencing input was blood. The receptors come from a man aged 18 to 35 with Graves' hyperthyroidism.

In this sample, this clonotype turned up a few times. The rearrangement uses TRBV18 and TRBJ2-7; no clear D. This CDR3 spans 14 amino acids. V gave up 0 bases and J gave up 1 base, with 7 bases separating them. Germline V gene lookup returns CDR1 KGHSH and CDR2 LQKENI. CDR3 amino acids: CASSPPQPSYEQYF. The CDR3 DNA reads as TGTGCCAGCTCACCACCGCAACCGTCCTACGAGCAGTACTTC.

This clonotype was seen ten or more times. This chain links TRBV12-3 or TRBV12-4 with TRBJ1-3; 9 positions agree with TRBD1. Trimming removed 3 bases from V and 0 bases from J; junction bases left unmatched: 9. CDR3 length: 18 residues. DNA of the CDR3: TGTGCCAGCAGTTTTGGGACAGGGTGGAGGCTCTCTGGAAACACCATATATTTT. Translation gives CASSFGTGWRLSGNTIYF.

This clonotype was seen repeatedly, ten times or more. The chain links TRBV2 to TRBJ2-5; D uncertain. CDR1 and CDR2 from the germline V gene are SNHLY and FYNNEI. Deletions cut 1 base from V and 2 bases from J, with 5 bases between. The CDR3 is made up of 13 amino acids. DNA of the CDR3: TGTGCCAGCAGTGAAGAGCAACAAGAGACCCAGTACTTC. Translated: CASSEEQQETQYF. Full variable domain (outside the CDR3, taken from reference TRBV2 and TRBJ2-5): EPEVTQTPSHQVTQMGQEVILRCVPISNHLYFYWYRQILGQKVEFLVSFYNNEISEKSEIFDDQFSVERPDGSNFTLKIRSTKLEDSAMYFCASSEEQQETQYFGPGTRLLVL.

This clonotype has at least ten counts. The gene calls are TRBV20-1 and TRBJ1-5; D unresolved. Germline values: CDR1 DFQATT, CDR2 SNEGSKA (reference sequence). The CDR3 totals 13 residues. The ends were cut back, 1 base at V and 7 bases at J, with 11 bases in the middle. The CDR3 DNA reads TGCAGTGCTAGAGGGTTACTCCTGCAGCCCCAGCATTTT. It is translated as CSARGLLLQPQHF.

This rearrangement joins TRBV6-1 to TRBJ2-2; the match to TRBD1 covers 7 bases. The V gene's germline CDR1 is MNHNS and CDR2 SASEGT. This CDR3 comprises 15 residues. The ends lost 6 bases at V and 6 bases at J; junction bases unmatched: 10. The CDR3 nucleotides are TGTGCCAGCAGCCACGACAGGGTTTGGGCCGGGGAGCTGTTTTTT. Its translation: CASSHDRVWAGELFF.

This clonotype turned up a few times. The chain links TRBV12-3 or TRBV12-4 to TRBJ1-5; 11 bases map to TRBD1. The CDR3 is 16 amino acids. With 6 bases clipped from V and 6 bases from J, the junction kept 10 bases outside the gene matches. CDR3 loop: CASSLAPGTGGQPQHF. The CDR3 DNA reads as TGTGCCAGCAGCTTGGCCCCCGGGACAGGGGGTCAGCCCCAGCATTTT.

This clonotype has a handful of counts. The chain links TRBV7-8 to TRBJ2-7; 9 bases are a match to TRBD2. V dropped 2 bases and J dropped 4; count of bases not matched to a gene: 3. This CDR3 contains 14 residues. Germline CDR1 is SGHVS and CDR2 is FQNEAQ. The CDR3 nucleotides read TGTGCCAGCAGCTTAATAGCGGGGGAATACGAGCAGTACTTC. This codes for CASSLIAGEYEQYF.

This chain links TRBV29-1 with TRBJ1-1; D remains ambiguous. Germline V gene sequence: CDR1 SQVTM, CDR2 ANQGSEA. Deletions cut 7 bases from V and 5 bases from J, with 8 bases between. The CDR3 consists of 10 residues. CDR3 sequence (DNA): TGCAGCGCCAAGGGAACTGAAGCTTTCTTT. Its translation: CSAKGTEAFF.

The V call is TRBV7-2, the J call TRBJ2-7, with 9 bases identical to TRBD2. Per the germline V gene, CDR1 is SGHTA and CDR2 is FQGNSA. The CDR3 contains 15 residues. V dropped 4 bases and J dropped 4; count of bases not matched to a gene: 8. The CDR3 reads CASSSGVAGVYEQYF. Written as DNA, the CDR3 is TGTGCCAGCAGCTCCGGGGTAGCGGGAGTATACGAGCAGTACTTC.

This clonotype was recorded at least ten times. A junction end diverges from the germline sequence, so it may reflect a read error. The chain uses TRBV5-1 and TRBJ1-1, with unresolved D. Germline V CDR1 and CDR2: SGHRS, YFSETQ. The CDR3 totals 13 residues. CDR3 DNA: TGTGCCAGCAGTTTAAGTCCGAACACTGAAGCTTTCTTT. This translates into CASSLSPNTEAFF.

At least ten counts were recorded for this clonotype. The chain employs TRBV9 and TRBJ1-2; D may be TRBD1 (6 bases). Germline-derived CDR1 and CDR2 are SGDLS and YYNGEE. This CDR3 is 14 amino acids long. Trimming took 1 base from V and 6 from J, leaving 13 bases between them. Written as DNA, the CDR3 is TGTGCCAGCAGCGTATGGGGGCGCGGACATGGCTACACCTTC. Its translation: CASSVWGRGHGYTF.

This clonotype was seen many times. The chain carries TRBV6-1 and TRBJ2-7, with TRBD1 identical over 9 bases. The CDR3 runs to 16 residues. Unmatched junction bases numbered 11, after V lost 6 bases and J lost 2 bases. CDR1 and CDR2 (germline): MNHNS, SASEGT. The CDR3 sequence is CASRSTGTGRPYEQYF. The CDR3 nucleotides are TGTGCCAGCAGATCAACCGGGACAGGGCGTCCCTACGAGCAGTACTTC.

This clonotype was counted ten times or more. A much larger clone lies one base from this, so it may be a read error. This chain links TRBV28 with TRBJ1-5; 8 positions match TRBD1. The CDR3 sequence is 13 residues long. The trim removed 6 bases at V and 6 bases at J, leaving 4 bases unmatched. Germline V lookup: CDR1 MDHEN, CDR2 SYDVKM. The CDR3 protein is CASSRTGFQPQHF. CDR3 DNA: TGTGCCAGCAGCCGGACAGGGTTTCAGCCCCAGCATTTT. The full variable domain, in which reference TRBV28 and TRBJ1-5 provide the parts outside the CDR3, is DVKVTQSSRYLVKRTGEKVFLECVQDMDHENMFWYRQDPGLGLRLIYFSYDVKMKEKGDIPEGYSVSREKKERFSLILESASTNQTSMYLCASSRTGFQPQHFGDGTRLSIL.

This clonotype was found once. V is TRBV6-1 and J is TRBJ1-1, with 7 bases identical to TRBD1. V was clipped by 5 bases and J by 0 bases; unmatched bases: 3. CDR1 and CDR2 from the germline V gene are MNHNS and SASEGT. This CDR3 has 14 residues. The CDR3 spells CASSKGAVNTEAFF. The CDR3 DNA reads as TGTGCCAGCAGTAAGGGGGCGGTGAACACTGAAGCTTTCTTT.

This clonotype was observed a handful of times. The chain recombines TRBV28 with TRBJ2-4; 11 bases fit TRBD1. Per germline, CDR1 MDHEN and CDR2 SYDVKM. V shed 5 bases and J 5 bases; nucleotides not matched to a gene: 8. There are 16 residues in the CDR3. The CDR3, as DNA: TGTGCCAGCAGTCCGTACCTGGGACAGGGGGAAAACATTCAGTACTTC. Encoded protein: CASSPYLGQGENIQYF.

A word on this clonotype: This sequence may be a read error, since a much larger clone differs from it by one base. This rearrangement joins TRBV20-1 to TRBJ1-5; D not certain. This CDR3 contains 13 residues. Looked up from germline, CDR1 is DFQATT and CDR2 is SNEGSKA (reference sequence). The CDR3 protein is CSARGGFDQPQQF. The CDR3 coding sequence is TGCAGTGCTAGGGGAGGGTTTGATCAGCCCCAGCAGTTT.

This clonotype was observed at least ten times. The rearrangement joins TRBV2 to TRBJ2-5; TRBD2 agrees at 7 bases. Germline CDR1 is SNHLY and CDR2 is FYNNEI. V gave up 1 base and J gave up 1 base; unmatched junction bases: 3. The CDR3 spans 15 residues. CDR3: CASSEVPGGQETQYF. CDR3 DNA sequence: TGTGCCAGCAGTGAAGTCCCGGGAGGCCAAGAGACCCAGTACTTC.